Each of the 15 T cell receptor beta chains below was sequenced from the same sample in a study of T cell repertoires in cytomegalovirus infection. No antigen is known for these receptors. Using its own MiXCR run on the reads, TCRdb lists one record per CDR3 protein. The table has hundreds of thousands of distinct CDR3 sequences, about 42% seen once. Sequenced material: cultured PBMCs, taken from culture after CMV antigen stimulation. The source is a human donor in good health (CMV status not recorded). Some clones in this sample may be carry-over from other donors' samples.

The chain employs TRBV24-1 and TRBJ2-7; D is undetermined. The CDR3 length is 16 residues. V dropped 12 bases and J dropped 3 bases, with 26 bases sitting between them. Per germline, CDR1 KGHDR and CDR2 SFDVKD. The CDR3 spells CAAPEQLRFQDYEQYF. CDR3 nucleotide sequence: TGTGCCGCCCCTGAGCAACTCAGATTTCAGGACTACGAGCAGTACTTC.

V and J are TRBV7-8 and TRBJ1-6, with 9 nucleotides matching TRBD1. Germline V gene data show CDR1 as SGHVS and CDR2 as FQNEAQ. This CDR3 contains 15 residues. After removal of 4 bases from V and 10 bases from J, the junction contained 8 bases not matched to a gene. The CDR3 DNA reads as TGTGCCAGCAGCTATGGACAGGGGTTCGGATCACCCCTCCACTTT. Residues: CASSYGQGFGSPLHF.

This clonotype has at least ten counts. The V gene is TRBV7-6, the J gene TRBJ2-1; perhaps TRBD2 as D (6 bases). This CDR3 is built from 13 residues. The V gene lost 1 base and the J gene lost 7 bases, with 8 bases spanning the gap. The germline V gene has CDR1 SGHVS and CDR2 FNYEAQ. The CDR3 region is CASSLVRGNEQFF. CDR3 nucleotide sequence: TGTGCCAGCAGCTTAGTGCGGGGTAATGAGCAGTTCTTC.

This clonotype has just a few counts. This sequence joins TRBV19 and TRBJ2-1, with 7 bases fitting TRBD2. Trimming removed 3 bases from V and 6 bases from J; junction bases left unmatched: 8. Germline V lookup: CDR1 LNHDA, CDR2 SQIVND (reference sequence). The CDR3 spans 15 residues. This CDR3 reads CASSISSTSRNEQFF. The CDR3 region has the DNA TGTGCCAGTAGTATTTCCTCGACTAGCCGCAATGAGCAGTTCTTC.

The genes are TRBV5-1 and TRBJ1-2; 7 nucleotides align to TRBD1. The V gene's germline CDR1 is SGHRS and CDR2 YFSETQ. V lost 4 bases and J lost 1; bases outside the gene matches: 10. The CDR3 contains 16 residues. The CDR3 protein is CASSPGGTAFNYGYTF. CDR3 bases: TGCGCCAGCAGCCCCGGAGGGACAGCCTTTAACTATGGCTACACCTTC.

V usage is TRBV7-4 and J usage is TRBJ1-5; tentative D call: TRBD1 (5 bases). There are 14 residues in the CDR3. Germline V gene data show CDR1 as SGHVT and CDR2 as SQSDAQ. V was trimmed by 4 bases and J by 3 bases, leaving 10 bases between them. The CDR3 loop is CASSSPGTNQPQHF. Written as DNA, the CDR3 is TGTGCCAGCAGCTCCCCAGGGACCAATCAGCCCCAGCATTTT.

This clonotype was seen a handful of times. This chain connects TRBV27 to TRBJ2-1; 9 bases map to TRBD2. J was trimmed by 5 bases and V by 2 bases; bases with no gene match: 1. The CDR3 covers 14 residues. CDR1 MNHEY and CDR2 SMNVEV come from the germline V gene (reference sequence). The CDR3 bases are TGTGCCAGCAGTTTAGCTAGCGGGGACAATGAGCAGTTCTTC. Translation: CASSLASGDNEQFF.

V gene TRBV7-8 combines with J gene TRBJ2-7, with TRBD2 identical over 13 bases. The CDR3 is 16 residues long. Per the germline V gene, CDR1 is SGHVS and CDR2 is FQNEAQ. The ends lost 1 base at V and 3 bases at J; junction bases unmatched: 3. The CDR3 protein is CASSLVLAGGYYEQYF. CDR3 DNA: TGTGCCAGCAGCTTAGTACTAGCGGGAGGGTACTACGAGCAGTACTTC.

This clonotype was counted only a few times. The genes are TRBV11-2 and TRBJ2-1, with unresolved D. Looked up from germline, CDR1 is SGHAT and CDR2 is FQNNGV. CDR3 size: 14 residues. The germline V and J ends were trimmed by 5 bases and 0 bases, with 8 bases remaining between them. CDR3 sequence: CASSPRPSYNEQFF. CDR3 coding DNA: TGTGCCAGCAGCCCCCGGCCCTCCTACAATGAGCAGTTCTTC.

This clonotype was seen only once. The gene calls are TRBV18 and TRBJ1-5; D gene uncertain. The CDR3 is 16 residues long. CDR1 KGHSH and CDR2 LQKENI come from the germline V gene. V lost 2 bases and J lost 0, with 11 bases in between. The CDR3 DNA sequence: TGTGCCAGCTCACCATTCGGGATCTATAGCAATCAGCCCCAGCATTTT. Its protein product is CASSPFGIYSNQPQHF.

The chain is built from TRBV18 and TRBJ2-3; unclear D gene. This CDR3 has 17 amino acids. The germline V gene encodes CDR1 KGHSH and CDR2 LQKENI. Trimming left V 5 bases short and J 0 bases short, with 18 bases between. The CDR3 region is CASSANSWAVSTDTQYF. CDR3 nucleotides: TGTGCCAGCTCAGCAAACAGCTGGGCGGTCAGCACAGATACGCAGTATTTT.

This clonotype was seen only a few times. The chain employs TRBV7-2 and TRBJ2-4; TRBD2 might be the D (6 bases). Looked up from germline, CDR1 is SGHTA and CDR2 is FQGNSA. This CDR3 is 16 amino acids long. V lost 4 bases, J lost 5 bases, and 18 bases lay in between. CDR3 loop: CASSSAPTSGENIQYF. The CDR3 nucleotides are TGTGCCAGCAGCTCAGCCCCTACGTCGGGGGAAAACATTCAGTACTTC.

This clonotype was recorded many times. The chain couples TRBV7-2 to TRBJ2-7, with 8 nucleotides matching TRBD2. Trimming at V came to 5 bases and at J to 7 bases, leaving 10 bases not matched to a gene. The CDR3 spans 14 residues. Germline CDR1 SGHTA, CDR2 FQGNSA. CDR3 in amino acids: CASSTLAGTWEQYF. In DNA form, the CDR3 reads TGTGCCAGCAGCACCCTAGCGGGTACATGGGAGCAGTACTTC.

This clonotype was detected a few times. This rearrangement joins TRBV6-6 to TRBJ1-6; weak D call: TRBD1 (6 bases). Trimming pared 6 bases from V and 13 bases from J, leaving 28 bases between. CDR1 is MNHNY, CDR2 SVGAGI, per germline (reference sequence). This CDR3 is built from 17 residues. The CDR3 nucleotides read TGTGCCAGCAGCCGTCTTTCGGGGGCCCGTTTTCCGTCTCCCCTCCACTTT. It translates to CASSRLSGARFPSPLHF.

This clonotype was seen more than once but under ten times. V and J are TRBV2 and TRBJ2-5, with 9 bases fitting TRBD2. The germline CDR1 and CDR2 sequences are SNHLY and FYNNEI. J lost 5 bases, V lost 7 bases, and 8 bases had no gene match. The CDR3 runs 14 residues. This CDR3 is CASTMTSGEETQYF. The CDR3 DNA reads TGTGCCAGCACAATGACTAGCGGAGAGGAGACCCAGTACTTC.